Following are 15 T cell receptor beta chains from one sample sequenced in a study of T-cell memory formation after mild COVID-19. TCRdb re-derived calls from the 5' RACE reads in MiXCR, one entry per CDR3 protein. The sample carries 450,000 to 650,000 distinct CDR3 sequences, roughly 18% recorded once. Sequenced input: PBMCs or a T cell subset sorted from them (not recorded which). The origin of the receptors is an adult woman who had mild COVID-19 (a few samples of this study predate the infection). Cell type and time point are not known.

The chain couples TRBV24-1 to TRBJ2-5, with D possibly TRBD1 on 5 matching bases. The germline gives CDR1 KGHDR, CDR2 SFDVKD. V was shortened by 9 bases and J by 3 bases, with 13 bases between the two germline ends. This CDR3 is 13 amino acids long. CDR3 residues: CATSKIGEETQYF. The CDR3 nucleotides read TGTGCCACCTCGAAGATAGGGGAAGAGACCCAGTACTTC.

The CDR3 DNA sequence: TGTGCCTGGAGTGTTCCGGGGGCCGGGGATACGCAGTATTTT. Translation gives CAWSVPGAGDTQYF. The V and J genes are TRBV30 and TRBJ2-3; tentatively, D is TRBD1 or TRBD2 (6 bases each). Looked up from germline, CDR1 is GTSNPN and CDR2 is SVGIG (reference sequence). The CDR3 is made up of 14 amino acids. V was clipped by 0 bases and J by 6 bases, with 13 bases between them.

This clonotype was detected ten times or more. The V call is TRBV10-3, the J call TRBJ2-5; D gene ambiguous. The germline V gene encodes CDR1 ENHRY and CDR2 SYGVKD. The ends were cut back, 2 bases at V and 1 base at J, with 26 bases in the middle. This CDR3 has 20 residues. The CDR3 here is CAISEGATAPVGSPQETQYF. CDR3 bases: TGTGCCATCAGTGAGGGCGCGACTGCGCCGGTCGGGTCCCCCCAAGAGACCCAGTACTTC.

The V call is TRBV11-3, the J call TRBJ2-1; weak D call: TRBD1 (5 bases). Germline V lookup: CDR1 SGHNT, CDR2 YENEEA. V lost 5 bases and J 4 bases, leaving 15 bases between the germline ends. CDR3 length: 15 amino acids. The CDR3 DNA reads TGTGCCAGCAGCCAGAGGTACGACAGTTACAATGAGCAGTTCTTC. This sequence encodes CASSQRYDSYNEQFF.

CDR3 protein: CASSLDFRSYNEQFF. As DNA, the CDR3 is TGTGCCAGCTCTCTTGACTTCCGCTCCTACAATGAGCAGTTCTTC. The J gene is TRBJ2-1, the V gene TRBV18; D gene unclear. CDR3 size: 15 residues. With 6 bases removed from V and 0 bases from J, the gap between germline ends came to 12 bases. Germline assignment: CDR1 KGHSH and CDR2 LQKENI.

This chain uses TRBV7-9 with TRBJ2-7, with 13 bases fitting TRBD2. With V trimmed by 5 bases and J by 4 bases, 8 bases remained unmatched. The CDR3 loop spans 16 amino acids. Germline assignment: CDR1 SEHNR and CDR2 FQNEAQ (reference sequence). The DNA of the CDR3 is TGTGCCAGCAGCAGGACTAGCGGGAGCAGGGTGTACGAGCAGTACTTC. Protein sequence: CASSRTSGSRVYEQYF.

This clonotype was counted between two and nine times. The chain is built from TRBV5-1 and TRBJ1-3; 8 nucleotides align to TRBD1. Germline V CDR1 and CDR2: SGHRS, YFSETQ. The CDR3 extends over 16 amino acids. V was pared by 4 bases and J by 1 base, with 7 bases of the junction left unmatched. The CDR3 nucleotides are TGCGCCAGCAGCCCGCGGACAGGGACATCTGGAAACACCATATATTTT. It specifies CASSPRTGTSGNTIYF.

The chain joins TRBV6-1 to TRBJ1-1; D is perhaps TRBD1 (6 bases). CDR1 MNHNS and CDR2 SASEGT come from the germline V gene. This CDR3 has 16 residues. The germline V and J ends were trimmed by 6 bases and 1 base, with 18 bases remaining between them. The CDR3: CASRTSRQVTNTEAFF. The CDR3 DNA follows: TGTGCCAGCAGAACATCGAGACAGGTTACGAACACTGAAGCTTTCTTT.

The rearrangement uses TRBV3-1 and TRBJ1-3, with TRBD1 matching 11 bases. Germline CDR1 and CDR2: LGHDT and YNNKEL (reference sequence). The CDR3 has 17 residues. V lost 0 bases, J lost 4 bases, and 5 bases stayed unmatched. The CDR3 reads CASSQDGTGGRGNTIYF. CDR3 DNA: TGTGCCAGCAGCCAAGACGGGACAGGGGGGAGAGGAAACACCATATATTTT.

The genes are TRBV4-2 and TRBJ2-2, with 13 bases matching TRBD2. CDR1 and CDR2 from the germline V gene are LGHNA and YNFKEQ. V trimming: 4 bases; J trimming: 4 bases; junction bases outside the gene matches: 6. The CDR3 totals 17 residues. CDR3 loop: CASSPKGLAGITGELFF. The DNA of the CDR3 is TGTGCCAGCAGCCCAAAGGGACTAGCGGGGATCACCGGGGAGCTGTTTTTT.

CDR3 in DNA: TGTGCCAGCAGTGCTGACCTCACGTTCACGAGACTCGAAGCTTTCTTT. Translation: CASSADLTFTRLEAFF. This chain connects TRBV25-1 to TRBJ1-1, with D unclear. The germline CDR1 and CDR2 sequences are MGHDK and SYGVNS. The CDR3 is 16 amino acids. V was pared by 4 bases and J by 8 bases, with 23 bases between.

This clonotype was seen a single time. The chain links TRBV5-4 to TRBJ2-4, with D possibly TRBD2 on 6 matching bases. Germline assignment: CDR1 SGHNT and CDR2 YYREEE (reference sequence). V was pared by 3 bases and J by 6 bases, with 10 bases between. This CDR3 region has 13 residues. The CDR3 loop reads CASSSAEGNIQYF. CDR3 sequence (DNA): TGTGCCAGCAGCTCGGCGGAGGGAAACATTCAGTACTTC.

This sequence joins TRBV12-3 or TRBV12-4 and TRBJ2-7, with D perhaps TRBD2 (6 bases). Trimming took 6 bases from V and 1 from J, leaving 10 bases between them. The CDR3 is 13 residues long. CDR3 nucleotides: TGTGCCAGCAGGGGACTGAAATCCTACGAGCAGTACTTC. Protein: CASRGLKSYEQYF.

The CDR3 DNA reads as TGTGCCAGCAAGGCTAATCAGCCCCAGCATTTT. As protein: CASKANQPQHF. The V gene is TRBV6-1, the J gene TRBJ1-5; D is ambiguous. The CDR3 length is 11 residues. Germline assignment: CDR1 MNHNS and CDR2 SASEGT. Trimming removed 7 bases from V and 4 bases from J, with 5 bases in between.

The chain has TRBV12-3 or TRBV12-4 and TRBJ1-2; tentatively, D is TRBD1 (5 bases). The CDR3 is made up of 10 amino acids. Trimming pared 5 bases from V and 8 bases from J, leaving 6 bases between. Written as DNA, the CDR3 is TGTGCCAGCAGTAGGACAGGCTACACCTTC. It is translated as CASSRTGYTF.